Here is one T cell receptor beta chain with its context. V lost 4 bases to trimming and J lost 3 bases; unmatched junction nucleotides: 15. Germline values: CDR1 LNHDA, CDR2 SQIVND (reference sequence). The CDR3 is made up of 18 amino acids. The data derive from a study of blood T cell repertoires in COVID-19. Repertoires were generated with immunoSEQ multiplex PCR, while TCRdb's copy carries only in-frame clones and drops some. The data hold over 85,000 clones, with around 76% observed a single time. V usage is TRBV19 and J usage is TRBJ2-3, with 8 bases matching TRBD2. Sequencing was performed on peripheral blood. This clonotype was sampled from a woman aged 80 or over with acute or convalescent COVID-19. The DNA of the CDR3 is TGTGCCAGTAGTACTCACTACACCCGACTAGCGCGGACAGATACGCAGTATTTT. Its translation is CASSTHYTRLARTDTQYF.